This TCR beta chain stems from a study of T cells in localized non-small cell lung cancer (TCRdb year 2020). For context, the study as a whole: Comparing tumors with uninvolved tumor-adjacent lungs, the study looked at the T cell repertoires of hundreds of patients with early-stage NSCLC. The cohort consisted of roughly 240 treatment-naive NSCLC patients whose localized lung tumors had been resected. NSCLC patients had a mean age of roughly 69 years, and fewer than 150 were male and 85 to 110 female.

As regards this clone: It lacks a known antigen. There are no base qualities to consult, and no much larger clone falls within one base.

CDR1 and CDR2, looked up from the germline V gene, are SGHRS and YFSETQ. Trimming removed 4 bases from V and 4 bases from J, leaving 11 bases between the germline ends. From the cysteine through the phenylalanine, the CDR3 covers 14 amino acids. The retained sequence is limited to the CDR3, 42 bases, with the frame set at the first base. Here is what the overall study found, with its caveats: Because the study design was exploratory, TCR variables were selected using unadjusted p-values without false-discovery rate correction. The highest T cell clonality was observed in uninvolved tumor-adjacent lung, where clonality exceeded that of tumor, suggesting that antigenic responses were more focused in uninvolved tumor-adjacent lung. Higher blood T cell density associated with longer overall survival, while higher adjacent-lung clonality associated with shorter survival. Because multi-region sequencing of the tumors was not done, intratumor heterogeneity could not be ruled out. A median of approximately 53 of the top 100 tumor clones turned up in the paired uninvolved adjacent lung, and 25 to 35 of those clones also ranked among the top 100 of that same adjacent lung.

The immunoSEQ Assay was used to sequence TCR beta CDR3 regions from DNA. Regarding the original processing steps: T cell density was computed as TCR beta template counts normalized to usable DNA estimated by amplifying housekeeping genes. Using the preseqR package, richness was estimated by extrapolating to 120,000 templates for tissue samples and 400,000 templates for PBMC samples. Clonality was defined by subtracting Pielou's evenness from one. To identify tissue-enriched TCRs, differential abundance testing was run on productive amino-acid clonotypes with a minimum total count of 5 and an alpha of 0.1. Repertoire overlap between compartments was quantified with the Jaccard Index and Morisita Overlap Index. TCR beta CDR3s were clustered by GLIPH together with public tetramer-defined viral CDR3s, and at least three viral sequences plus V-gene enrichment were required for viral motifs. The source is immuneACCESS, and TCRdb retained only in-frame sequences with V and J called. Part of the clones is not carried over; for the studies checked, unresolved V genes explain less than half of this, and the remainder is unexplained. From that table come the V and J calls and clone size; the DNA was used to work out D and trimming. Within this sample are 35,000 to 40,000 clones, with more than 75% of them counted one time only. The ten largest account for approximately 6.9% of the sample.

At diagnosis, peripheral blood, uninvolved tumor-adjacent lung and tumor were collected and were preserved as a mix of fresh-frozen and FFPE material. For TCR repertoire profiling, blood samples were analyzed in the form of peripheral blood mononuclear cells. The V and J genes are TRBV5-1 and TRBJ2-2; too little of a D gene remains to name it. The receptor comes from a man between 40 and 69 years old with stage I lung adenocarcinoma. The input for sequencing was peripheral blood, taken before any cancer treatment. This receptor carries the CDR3 CASSLLWGTGELFF. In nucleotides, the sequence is TGCGCCAGCAGCCTGCTGTGGGGCACCGGGGAGCTGTTTTTT.